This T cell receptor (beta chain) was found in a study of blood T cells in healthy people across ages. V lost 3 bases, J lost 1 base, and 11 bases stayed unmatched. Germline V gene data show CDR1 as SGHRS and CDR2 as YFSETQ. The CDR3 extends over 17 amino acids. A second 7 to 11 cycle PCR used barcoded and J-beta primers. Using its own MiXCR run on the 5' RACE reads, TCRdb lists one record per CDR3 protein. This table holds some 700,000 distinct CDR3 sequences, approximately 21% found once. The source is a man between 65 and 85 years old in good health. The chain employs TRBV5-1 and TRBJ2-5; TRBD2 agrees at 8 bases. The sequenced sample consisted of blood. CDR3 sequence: CASSYRLASLTQETQYF. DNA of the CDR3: TGCGCCAGCAGCTATAGACTAGCGTCCCTGACCCAAGAGACCCAGTACTTC.